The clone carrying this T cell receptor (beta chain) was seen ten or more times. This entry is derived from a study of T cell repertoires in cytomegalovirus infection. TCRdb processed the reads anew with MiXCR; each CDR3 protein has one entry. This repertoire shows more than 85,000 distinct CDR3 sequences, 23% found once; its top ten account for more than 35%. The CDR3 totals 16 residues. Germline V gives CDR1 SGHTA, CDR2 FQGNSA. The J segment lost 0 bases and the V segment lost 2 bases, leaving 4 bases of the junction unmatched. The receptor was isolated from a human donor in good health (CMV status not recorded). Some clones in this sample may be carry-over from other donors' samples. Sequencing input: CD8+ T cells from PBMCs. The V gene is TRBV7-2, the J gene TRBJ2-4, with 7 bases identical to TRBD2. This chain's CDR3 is CASSLSGVLAKNIQYF. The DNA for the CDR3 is TGTGCCAGCAGCTTAAGCGGGGTCCTAGCCAAAAACATTCAGTACTTC.